This T cell receptor (beta chain) originates from a study of T cell responses to AZD1222 COVID-19 vaccine. Study-level information: Second-dose schedules of about 4 or about 12 weeks were combined. Study-wide points: Among vaccine-associated CD4 TCRs, coverage spanned spike, with dominance at 160-218 and 743-854. Baseline seropositivity characterized only six AZD1222 recipients. Repertoire sampling was restricted to post-peak T cell response timepoints.

Generated by immunoSEQ multiplex PCR, the TCRdb table keeps only in-frame clones and is missing some. The sample includes 100,000 to 150,000 clones, about 88% seen only once; the top ten take 3.5% to 4.5%. CDR3 size: 15 residues. Trimming took 5 bases from V and 3 from J, leaving 13 bases between them. Per the germline V gene, CDR1 is MNHEY and CDR2 is SVGAGI. To note about this clone: Its antigen is not identified.

This receptor was identified in an adult in good health. Sequenced material: peripheral blood, taken on day 0 of AZD1222 vaccination. The chain couples TRBV6-5 to TRBJ2-2; D unclear. The CDR3 coding sequence is TGTGCCAGCAGTCGCGAGGTCACCTACACCGGGGAGCTGTTTTTT. Protein: CASSREVTYTGELFF.